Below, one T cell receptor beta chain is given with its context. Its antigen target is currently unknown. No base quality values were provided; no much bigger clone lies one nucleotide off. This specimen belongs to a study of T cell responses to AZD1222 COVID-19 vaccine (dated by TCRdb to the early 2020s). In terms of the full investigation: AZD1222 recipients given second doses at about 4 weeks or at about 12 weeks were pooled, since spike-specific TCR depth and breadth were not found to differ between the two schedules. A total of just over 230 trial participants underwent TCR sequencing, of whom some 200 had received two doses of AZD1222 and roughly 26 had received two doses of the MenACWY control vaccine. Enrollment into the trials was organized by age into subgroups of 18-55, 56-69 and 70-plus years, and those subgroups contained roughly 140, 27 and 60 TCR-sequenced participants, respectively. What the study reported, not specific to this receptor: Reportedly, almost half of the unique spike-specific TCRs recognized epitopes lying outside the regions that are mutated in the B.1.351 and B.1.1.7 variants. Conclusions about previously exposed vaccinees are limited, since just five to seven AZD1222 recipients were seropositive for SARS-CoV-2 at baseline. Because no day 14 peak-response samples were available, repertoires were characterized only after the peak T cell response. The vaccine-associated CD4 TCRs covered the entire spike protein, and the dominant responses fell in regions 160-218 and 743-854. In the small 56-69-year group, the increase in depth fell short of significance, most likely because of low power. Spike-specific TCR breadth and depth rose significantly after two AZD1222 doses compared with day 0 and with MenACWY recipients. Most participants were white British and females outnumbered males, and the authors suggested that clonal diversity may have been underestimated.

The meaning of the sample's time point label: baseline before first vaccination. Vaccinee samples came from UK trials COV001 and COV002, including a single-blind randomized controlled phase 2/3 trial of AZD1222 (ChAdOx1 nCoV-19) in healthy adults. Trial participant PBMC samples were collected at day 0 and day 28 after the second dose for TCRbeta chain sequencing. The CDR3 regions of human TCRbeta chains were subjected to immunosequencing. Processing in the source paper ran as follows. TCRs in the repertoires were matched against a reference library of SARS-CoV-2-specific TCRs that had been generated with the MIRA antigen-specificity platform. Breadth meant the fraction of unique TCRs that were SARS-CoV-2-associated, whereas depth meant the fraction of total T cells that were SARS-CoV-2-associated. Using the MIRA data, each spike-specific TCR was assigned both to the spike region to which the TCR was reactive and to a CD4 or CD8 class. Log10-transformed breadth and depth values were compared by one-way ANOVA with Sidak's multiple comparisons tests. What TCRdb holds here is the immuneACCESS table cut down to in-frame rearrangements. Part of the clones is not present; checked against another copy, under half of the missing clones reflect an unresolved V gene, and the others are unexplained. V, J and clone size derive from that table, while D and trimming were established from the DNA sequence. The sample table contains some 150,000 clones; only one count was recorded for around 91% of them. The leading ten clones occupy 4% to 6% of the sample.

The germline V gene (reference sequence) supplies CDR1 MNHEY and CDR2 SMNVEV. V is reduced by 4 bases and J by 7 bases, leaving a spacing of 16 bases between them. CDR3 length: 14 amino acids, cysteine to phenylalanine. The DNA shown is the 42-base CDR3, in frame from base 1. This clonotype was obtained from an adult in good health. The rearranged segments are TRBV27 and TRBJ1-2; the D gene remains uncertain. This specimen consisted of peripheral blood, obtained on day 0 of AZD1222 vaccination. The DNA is TGTGCCAGCAGTTACTCCTTTGAGGGAGCTGGCTACACCTTC. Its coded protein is CASSYSFEGAGYTF.